This T cell receptor (beta chain) was sequenced in a study of blood T cell repertoires in COVID-19 (TCRdb year 2020). With respect to the entire study: Samples from collaborators originated in the United States, Italy and Spain and spanned both the acute and convalescent phases of COVID-19. Nearly every sample came with metadata listing a de-identified subject ID, COVID-19 status, age in years and sex. The samples were drawn from two sources: the first 160 participants of the ongoing ImmuneRACE study, and fewer than 1,500 subjects contributed by 6 global collaborators. Subjects who had been exposed to COVID-19, were actively infected with it, or had recovered from it provided the deeply sampled blood TCRbeta repertoires that made up the dataset. The repertoires were made available in a free public database intended to serve as a resource for research on the immune response to SARS-CoV-2. HLA class I and class II types, where available, came from metadata supplied by the sample provider rather than from assay-based typing. The prospective study material was composed of cDNA or gDNA derived from T cells, B-cell-depleted T cells, or PBMCs. The full study reports these points: The amount of clinical and demographic metadata varied by source and participant and was provided uncurated.

The immunoSEQ Assay, a bias-controlled multiplex PCR, was used to amplify TCRbeta CDR3 regions from genomic DNA. The authors processed their data as follows. Within the assay, amplification of reference gene primers was used to estimate how many nucleated cells each sample contained. Sequence reads were collapsed and filtered to measure the absolute abundance of every unique TCRbeta CDR3 rearrangement. For each sample, productive Simpson clonality was calculated by taking the square root of Simpson's diversity index across productive rearrangements. Entries here come from immuneACCESS through TCRdb and include only in-frame sequences with V and J called. Some clones fail to appear in such tables; in the studies checked, an unresolved V gene covers under half of the shortfall, and the cause of the remainder is unknown. V, J and clone size are taken as reported in that table, and D and trimming were inferred from the DNA itself. The sample table shows approximately 280,000 clones, and 85% to 90% are seen once. Of the sample, around 1.7% is held by the ten largest clones.

Note on this clone: This receptor's antigen is unknown. No base qualities exist here, and no much larger clone lies one base off it.

Participants in the prospective study were aged about 18 to 89 years, lived in 24 United States geographic areas, and enrolled through a virtual design. In the prospective study, participants were assigned to cohorts based on the clinical history participants reported in a screening survey and a study questionnaire. Each participant in the prospective study had whole blood, serum and a nasopharyngeal or oropharyngeal swab collected by mobile phlebotomists. Participants in the prospective study had the option to provide additional blood draws and questionnaires over an approximately 2-month period. Prospective study blood samples were shipped either frozen or at room temperature before DNA extraction. The sequence came from a woman aged 18 to 35 with acute COVID-19. Material: PBMCs or T cells enriched from blood (not recorded which).

This receptor carries the CDR3 CASSESRLWGTQYF. The nucleotide sequence is given as TGCGCCAGCAGTGAGTCGAGACTATGGGGGACCCAGTACTTC. This sequence uses TRBV10-2 and TRBJ2-5, and TRBD2 may be the D gene, going by 5 matching bases. Trimming takes 0 bases from V and 7 bases from J, and the germline ends sit 12 bases apart. CDR1 and CDR2 were assigned from the germline V gene as WSHSY and SAAADI. The CDR3 has 14 amino acids, counting the end cysteine and phenylalanine. Just CDR3 DNA is preserved here, 42 bases in frame from base 1.